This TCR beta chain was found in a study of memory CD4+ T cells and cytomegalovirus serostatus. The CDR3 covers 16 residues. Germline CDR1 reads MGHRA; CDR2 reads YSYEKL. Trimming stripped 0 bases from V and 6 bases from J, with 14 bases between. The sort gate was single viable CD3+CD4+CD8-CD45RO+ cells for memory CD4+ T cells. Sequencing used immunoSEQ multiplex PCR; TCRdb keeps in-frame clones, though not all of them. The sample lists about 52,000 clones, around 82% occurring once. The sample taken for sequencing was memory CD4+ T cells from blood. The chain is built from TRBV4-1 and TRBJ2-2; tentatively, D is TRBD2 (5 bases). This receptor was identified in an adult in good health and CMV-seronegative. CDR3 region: CASSQEGAAPAGELFF. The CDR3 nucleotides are TGCGCCAGCAGCCAAGAGGGAGCGGCTCCCGCCGGGGAGCTGTTTTTT.